The rows below give T cell receptor beta chains drawn from one sample of a study of shared clonotypes between healthy human individuals. Using immunoSEQ multiplex PCR, the repertoire was profiled, and TCRdb retains in-frame clones only, with some absent. The repertoire holds 600,000 or so clones, with 85% to 95% as singletons. The sequenced material came from naive CD8+ T cells sorted from blood. These receptors originate from a woman in her twenties or thirties in good health. Both conserved end residues are part of each CDR3. Each record gives: D gene, clone size, J gene, V gene, CDR3 DNA, CDR3 protein. A D gene is named only where the DNA matches it firmly. Rows give clone size only sometimes, using once, few, many, or a class for an expanded clone.

>NA|NA|TRBJ2-1|TRBV25-1
TGTGCCAGCAGTGAACGAGAGCAGTTCTTC
CASSEREQFF
>NA|few|TRBJ1-2|TRBV7-9
TGTGCCAGCAGCCTCACCTTGACAGGAACATTCTATGGCTACACCTTC
CASSLTLTGTFYGYTF
>TRBD1|once|TRBJ2-7|TRBV9
TGTGCCAGCAGCGCAGGGACAGCCTACGAGCAGTACTTC
CASSAGTAYEQYF
>NA|NA|TRBJ2-7|TRBV11-2
TGTGCCAGCAGCTTAGATCTCGGACCATACGAGCAGTACTTC
CASSLDLGPYEQYF
>NA|NA|TRBJ2-7|TRBV10-3
TGTGCCATCAGTGACCGGGACGAGCAGTACTTC
CAISDRDEQYF
>TRBD2|NA|TRBJ2-5|TRBV11-2
TGTGCCAGCAGCTTAGCTAGCGGGGGGGCGGCCCAGTACTTC
CASSLASGGAAQYF
>NA|few|TRBJ2-7|TRBV6-6
TGTGCCAGCTCAATGGGGGACGAGCAGTACTTC
CASSMGDEQYF
>TRBD1|NA|TRBJ1-4|TRBV15
TGTGCCACCAGCAGAACCGGGACAGGGGATGAAAAACTGTTTTTT
CATSRTGTGDEKLFF
>NA|NA|TRBJ2-7|TRBV25-1
TGTGCCAGCAGTGTGACAATCTACGAGCAGTACTTC
CASSVTIYEQYF
>NA|NA|TRBJ2-7|TRBV15
TGTGCCACCAGCAAGGACTCCTCCTACGAGCAGTACTTC
CATSKDSSYEQYF
>NA|NA|TRBJ1-1|TRBV6-5
TGTGCCAGCAGTTACGGTGGAGAAGCTTTCTTT
CASSYGGEAFF
>NA|NA|TRBJ1-3|TRBV28
TGTGCCAGCGCGGTCTCCTCTGGAAACACCATATATTTT
CASAVSSGNTIYF